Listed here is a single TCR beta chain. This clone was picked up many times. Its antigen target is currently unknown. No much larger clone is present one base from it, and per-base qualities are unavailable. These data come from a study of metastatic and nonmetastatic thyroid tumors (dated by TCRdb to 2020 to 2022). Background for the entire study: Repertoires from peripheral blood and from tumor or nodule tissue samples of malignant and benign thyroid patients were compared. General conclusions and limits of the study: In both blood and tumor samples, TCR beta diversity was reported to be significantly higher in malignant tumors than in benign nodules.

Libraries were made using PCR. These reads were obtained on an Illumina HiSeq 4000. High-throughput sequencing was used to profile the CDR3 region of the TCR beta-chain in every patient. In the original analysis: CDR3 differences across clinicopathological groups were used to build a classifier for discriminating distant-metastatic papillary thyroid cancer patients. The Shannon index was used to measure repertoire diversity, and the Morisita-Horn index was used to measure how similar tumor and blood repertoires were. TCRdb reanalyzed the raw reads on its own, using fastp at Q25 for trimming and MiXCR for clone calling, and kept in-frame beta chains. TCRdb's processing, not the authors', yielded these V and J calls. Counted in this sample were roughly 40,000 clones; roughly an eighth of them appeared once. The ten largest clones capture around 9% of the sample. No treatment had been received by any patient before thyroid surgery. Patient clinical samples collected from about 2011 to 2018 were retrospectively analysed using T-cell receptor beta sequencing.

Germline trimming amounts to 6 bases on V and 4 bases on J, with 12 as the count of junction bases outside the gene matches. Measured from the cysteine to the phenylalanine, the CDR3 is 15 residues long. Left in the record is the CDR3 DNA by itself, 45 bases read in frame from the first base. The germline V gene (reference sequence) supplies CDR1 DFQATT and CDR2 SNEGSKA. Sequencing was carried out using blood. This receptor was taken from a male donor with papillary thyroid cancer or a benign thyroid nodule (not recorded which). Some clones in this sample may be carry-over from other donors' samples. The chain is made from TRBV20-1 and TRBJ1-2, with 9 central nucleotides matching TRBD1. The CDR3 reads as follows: CSARTGALYGYGYTF. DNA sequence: TGCAGTGCCCGGACAGGGGCTCTATACGGCTATGGCTACACCTTC.